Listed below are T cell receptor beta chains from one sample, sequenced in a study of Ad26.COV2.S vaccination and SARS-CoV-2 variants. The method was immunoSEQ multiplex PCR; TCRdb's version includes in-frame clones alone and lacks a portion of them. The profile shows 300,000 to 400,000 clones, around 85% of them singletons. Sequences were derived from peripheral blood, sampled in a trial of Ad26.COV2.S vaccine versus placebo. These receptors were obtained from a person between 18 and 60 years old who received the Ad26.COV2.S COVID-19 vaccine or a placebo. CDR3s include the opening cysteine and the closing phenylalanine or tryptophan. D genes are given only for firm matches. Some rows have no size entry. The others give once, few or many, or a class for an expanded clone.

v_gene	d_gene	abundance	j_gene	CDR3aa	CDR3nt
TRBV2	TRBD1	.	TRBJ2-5	CASSGTGLGETQYF	TGTGCCAGCAGTGGGACAGGTTTAGGAGAGACCCAGTACTTC
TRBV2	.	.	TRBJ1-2	CASSAKSPGYTF	TGTGCCAGCAGTGCCAAGTCGCCCGGCTACACCTTC
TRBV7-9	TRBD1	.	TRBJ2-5	CASSSINRGRETQYF	TGTGCCAGCAGCTCGATAAACAGGGGTAGAGAGACCCAGTACTTC
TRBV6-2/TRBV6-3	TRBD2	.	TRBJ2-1	CASSSSGGAYNEQFF	TGTGCCAGCAGTAGTAGCGGGGGCGCCTACAATGAGCAGTTCTTC
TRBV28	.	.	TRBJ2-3	CASSLAGSGTDTQYF	TGTGCCAGCAGTTTGGCGGGGAGTGGCACAGATACGCAGTATTTT
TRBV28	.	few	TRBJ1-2	CASSFQAGNYGYTF	TGTGCCAGCAGTTTCCAGGCTGGGAACTATGGCTACACCTTC
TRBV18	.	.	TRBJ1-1	CASSPPSVTAEAFF	TGTGCCAGCTCACCACCTTCCGTTACCGCTGAAGCTTTCTTT
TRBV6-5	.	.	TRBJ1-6	CASSLGGRGSPLHF	TGTGCCAGCAGCCTGGGGGGCCGGGGATCACCCCTCCACTTT
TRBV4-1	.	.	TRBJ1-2	CASSQAGAPRYGYTF	TGCGCCAGCAGCCAAGCAGGAGCCCCTCGGTATGGCTACACCTTC
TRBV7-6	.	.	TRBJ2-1	CASSLGRYNEQFF	TGTGCCAGCAGCTTAGGACGCTACAATGAGCAGTTCTTC
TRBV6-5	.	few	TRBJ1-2	CASRRDGSSGGTF	TGTGCCAGCAGGCGGGACGGCTCTAGTGGGGGCACCTTC
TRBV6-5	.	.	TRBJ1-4	CASSYSDEKLFF	TGTGCCAGCAGTTACTCGGACGAAAAACTGTTTTTT
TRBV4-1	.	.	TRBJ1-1	CASSPTGRGAFF	TGCGCCAGCAGCCCCACCGGACGAGGAGCTTTCTTT
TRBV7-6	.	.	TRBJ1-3	CASSLVSTGPLSGNTIYF	TGTGCCAGCAGCTTAGTGTCGACAGGACCCCTCTCTGGAAACACCATATATTTT
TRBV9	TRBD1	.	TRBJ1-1	CASSAGQVMNTEAFF	TGTGCCAGCAGCGCTGGACAGGTTATGAACACTGAAGCTTTCTTT
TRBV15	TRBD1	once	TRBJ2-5	CATGDRGHQETQYF	TGTGCCACCGGCGACAGGGGACATCAAGAGACCCAGTACTTC
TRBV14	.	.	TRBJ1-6	CASSPRQSSYNSPLHF	TGTGCCAGCAGCCCGAGACAGAGCTCCTATAATTCACCCCTCCACTTT
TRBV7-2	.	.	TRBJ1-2	CASSLAAGNNYGYTF	TGTGCCAGCAGCTTAGCGGCAGGGAATAACTATGGCTACACCTTC
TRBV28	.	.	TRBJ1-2	CASSTPQGGLGYGYTF	TGTGCCAGCAGTACACCGCAAGGGGGTTTGGGCTATGGCTACACCTTC
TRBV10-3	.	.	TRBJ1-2	CAISESRGFDGYTF	TGTGCCATCAGTGAGTCGAGAGGGTTCGATGGCTACACCTTC
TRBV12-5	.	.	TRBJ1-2	CASGLTRAGGYTF	TGTGCTAGTGGTTTGACCAGGGCGGGTGGCTACACCTTC
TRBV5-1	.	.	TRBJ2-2	CASSLVPGDTGELFF	TGCGCCAGCAGCTTGGTTCCAGGTGATACCGGGGAGCTGTTTTTT
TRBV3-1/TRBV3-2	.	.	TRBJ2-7	CASSPMGARGYEQYF	TGTGCCAGCAGCCCCATGGGGGCGCGGGGCTACGAGCAGTACTTC
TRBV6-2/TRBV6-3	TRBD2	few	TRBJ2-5	CASSYRTSGYPETQYF	TGTGCCAGCAGTTACCGGACTAGCGGATATCCGGAGACCCAGTACTTC
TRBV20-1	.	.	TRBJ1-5	CSASSPIRNQPQHF	TGCAGTGCTAGTTCCCCTATTCGCAATCAGCCCCAGCATTTT